The sample holds many counts of the clone carrying this T cell receptor (beta chain). Its specificity is not known. The sample originates from a study of T cells in Graves' hyperthyroidism and ophthalmopathy. The overall study: Staff took peripheral blood when the initial diagnosis was made, before any treatment began.

There are 15 residues in the CDR3. Germline V gene data show CDR1 as KGHSH and CDR2 as LQKENI. The V end lost 3 bases, the J end lost 2 bases, and 13 bases lay between the germline ends. Template material for amplifying TCR beta CDR3 regions consisted of RNA transcripts. An initial round of RT-PCR targeting the TCR CDR3 relied on the HTBI primer set. Each CDR3 protein is one row after TCRdb ran MiXCR on the multiplex PCR reads. The data contain approximately 720,000 distinct CDR3 sequences, under 20% of them singletons. The blood specimen was taken at initial hyperthyroidism diagnosis, before any ophthalmopathy symptoms. Findings and caveats of the study: Most clonotypes that expanded in the thyroid above 0.001 also showed up in blood. In validation, the model predicted ophthalmopathy. These predictions came a median about 6.5 months before onset.

This chain links TRBV18 with TRBJ1-1; D perhaps matches TRBD1 (6 bases). The sequence was obtained from a woman aged 45-59 years with Graves' hyperthyroidism that later progressed to Graves' ophthalmopathy. Sequences were obtained from blood. The CDR3 is CASSPRGRANTEAFF. CDR3 nucleotide sequence: TGTGCCAGCTCACCCAGGGGTCGGGCTAACACTGAAGCTTTCTTT.